Given below is one T cell receptor (beta chain) in context. No cognate antigen has been identified for it. No much larger clone exists at a distance of one base, and base qualities are not known. Library method: multiplex PCR. Sequencing took place on an Illumina HiSeq 4000. TCR beta libraries were built with iRepertoire HTBI primers and Arm-PCR amplification of CDR3 regions. Before sequencing, the PCR products went through gel purification. Under the source paper's analysis protocol: A total of 62 TRBV and some 15 TRBJ segments were identified across samples and were used for gene usage analysis of CDR3 amino acid clonotypes. Filtered high-quality paired reads were merged into contigs using COPE and FqMerger. Contigs were aligned with BLAST to IMGT TRBV, TRBD and TRBJ reference genes, and CDR3 was defined per IMGT. Highly expanded clones were defined as clonotypes with a frequency above 0.1%. Shannon entropy was used to measure repertoire diversity, and the Gini coefficient was used to measure V-J evenness. Clonotypes shared by more than one individual were considered public. The raw public data were reprocessed by TCRdb itself: fastp quality trimming at Q25, MiXCR clonotype calling, in-frame beta chains only. Records with the same CDR3 protein are collapsed into one entry carrying the most frequent genes and DNA. Here the V and J calls rest on TCRdb's processing, not on the authors' analysis. A total of about 380,000 distinct CDR3 sequences appear in this sample, around 15% of them only once. Approximately 22% of the sample belongs to the ten largest clones.

Sample time point, as interpreted from the label and publication: newly diagnosed GD, antithyroid drugs for less than 3 months. For both TCR sequencing and RNA sequencing, RNA was extracted from PBMCs in TRIzol. The diagnosis of Graves' disease was made according to American Thyroid Association guidelines. Recruitment of patients was carried out at an endocrinology department in Xi'an, China. Each patient gave approximately 9.7 milliliters of peripheral blood, collected in an EDTA anticoagulant tube. Ficoll Paque Plus density gradient separation was used to isolate PBMCs, and no additional T cell sorting was done. RNA quality was checked with an Agilent 2100 Bioanalyzer and agarose gel, and concentration with a NanoDrop 2000. This sample is part of a study of regulatory T cells in long-lasting Graves disease (TCRdb year 2021). Some background on the complete study: Patients with newly diagnosed Graves' disease had been on antithyroid drugs for under 3 months. Peripheral blood TCR sequencing and RNA sequencing compared persistent Graves' disease patients with newly diagnosed Graves' disease patients. The study was conducted in China and was registered as a clinical trial. A total of roughly 35 samples underwent TCR sequencing, from some 13 patients with persistent Graves' disease and 20 or so patients with newly diagnosed Graves' disease.

General study outcomes and caveats: Sequencing and analysis were restricted to the TCR beta chain. The authors acknowledged the small sample size as a limitation that may reduce accuracy. Because the primary lesion, thyroid tissue, could not be accessed, the study looked at peripheral blood alone. Compared with newly diagnosed patients, patients with persistent Graves' disease had lower TCR Shannon entropy and fewer highly expanded clones, which suggests clonal expansion. Preferential use of TRBV28, TRBJ1-2 and TRBJ2-5 was observed in persistent disease, whereas TRBV20-1 and TRBJ2-1 were favored in newly diagnosed disease. Patients with persistent disease shared more public clonotypes (fewer than 3,000) than newly diagnosed patients did (approximately 1,000).

The CDR3 numbers 15 residues from cysteine through phenylalanine. Solely the CDR3 DNA is kept, with 45 bases framed from the first base. Germline trimming: 2 bases from V, 3 bases from J; junction bases outside gene matches: 4. The germline V gene supplies CDR1 SGDLS and CDR2 YYNGEE. This receptor was obtained from a female donor with Graves disease. Recombination linked TRBV9 to TRBJ1-3; 8 middle bases align to TRBD1. Sequencing was performed on peripheral blood mononuclear cells (PBMCs), taken at new diagnosis, from a patient treated with antithyroid drugs. The DNA is as follows: TGTGCCAGCAGCGTGACAGGGGCGAATGGAAACACCATATATTTT. Its translation reads: CASSVTGANGNTIYF. When the CDR3 is completed using the reference TRBV9 and TRBJ1-3 genes on either side, the full variable domain is DSGVTQTPKHLITATGQRVTLRCSPRSGDLSVYWYQQSLDQGLQFLIQYYNGEERAKGNILERFSAQQFPDLHSELNLSSLELGDSALYFCASSVTGANGNTIYFGEGSWLTVV.